What follows is one TCR beta chain and its context. Its target is unknown. The data are from a study of OX40 agonist ivuxolimab in advanced cancers. Study summary: Six ivuxolimab dose levels, 0.01 to 10 mg/kg, were given intravenously every 2 weeks.

Only in-frame clones appear in the TCRdb table, and some are missing; sequencing was by immunoSEQ multiplex PCR. The data contain 100,000 to 150,000 clones, 92% of them seen just once; the ten biggest clones take up about 0.81%. V shed 1 base, J shed 3 bases, and the junction held 9 bases outside the gene matches. Germline V CDR1 and CDR2: GTSNPN, SVGIG (reference sequence). The CDR3 runs 15 residues. Autoimmune disease history or systemic immunosuppression disqualified patients. Study-wide results and caveats: Specificity for antigen went undetermined in the expanded peripheral T cells.

This chain joins TRBV30 and TRBJ2-7, with 7 positions matching TRBD2. Sequenced material: CD4+ or CD8+ T cells sorted from blood, taken in a trial of the OX40 agonist ivuxolimab. The sequence came from an adult with an advanced solid tumor such as melanoma, head and neck, liver or kidney cancer. CDR3 coding DNA: TGTGCCTGGAGTGCCCTTCCTAGCGGACGCTACGAGCAGTACTTC. Residues: CAWSALPSGRYEQYF.